The 17 T cell receptor beta chains below were found in one sample sequenced in a study of CXCR3-negative and CXCR3-positive naive CD8 T cells. TRB cDNA was prepared as libraries by UMI-labeled 5' RACE. TCRdb re-called the 5' RACE reads, yielding one record per CDR3 amino acid sequence without DNA. The sample data list over 35,000 distinct CDR3 sequences. Sequenced: memory CD8+ T cells from blood. Receptors originate from a human donor in good health. Some clones in this sample may be carry-over from other donors' samples.

The chain employs TRBV13 and TRBJ2-7; the D gene TCRdb calls, TRBD1, cannot be checked with no DNA. The CDR3 loop spans 14 amino acids. CDR1 is PRHDT, CDR2 FYEKMQ, per germline (reference sequence). The CDR3 here is CDSKLRGQPYEQYF.

The chain has TRBV29-1 and TRBJ1-1. CDR3 length: 12 residues. CDR1 is SQVTM and CDR2 is ANQGSEA in the germline V gene. This CDR3 is CSVPGWDTEAFF.

V and J are TRBV12-3 or TRBV12-4 and TRBJ1-2; the D gene TCRdb calls, TRBD1, cannot be checked with no DNA. The CDR3 runs 15 residues. CDR3 amino acids: CASRGTGGSYYGYTF.

The rearrangement uses TRBV28 and TRBJ2-1. The CDR3 has 14 residues. Germline CDR1 reads MDHEN; CDR2 reads SYDVKM. This CDR3 is CASSFVGLVNEQFF. The complete variable domain, with remaining parts taken from reference TRBV28 and TRBJ2-1, reads DVKVTQSSRYLVKRTGEKVFLECVQDMDHENMFWYRQDPGLGLRLIYFSYDVKMKEKGDIPEGYSVSREKKERFSLILESASTNQTSMYLCASSFVGLVNEQFFGPGTRLTVL.

This chain uses TRBV20-1 with TRBJ2-7; TCRdb indicates TRBD1, and absent DNA this call remains unverified. This CDR3 spans 15 amino acids. Germline V CDR1 and CDR2: DFQATT, SNEGSKA (reference sequence). The CDR3: CSAAIVRTGVYEQYF.

This chain uses TRBV7-3 with TRBJ1-1. CDR3 length equals 13 residues. Germline V CDR1 and CDR2: SGHTA, FQGTGA. The CDR3: CASSLYFRTEAFF.

V and J are TRBV7-6 and TRBJ2-7; there is no DNA to check the TCRdb D call of TRBD2. CDR3 length: 14 residues. Germline CDR1 and CDR2: SGHVS and FNYEAQ. CDR3 residues: CASSTSEGPYEQYF.

V and J are TRBV9 and TRBJ2-7; absent DNA, TCRdb's TRBD1 call cannot be checked. This CDR3 is 15 amino acids long. Germline V gene lookup returns CDR1 SGDLS and CDR2 YYNGEE. The CDR3 reads CASSLTSGFSYEQYF.

Here the CDR3 reads CASSHATGTGNQPQHF. This chain uses TRBV4-1 with TRBJ1-5; there is no DNA to check the TCRdb D call of TRBD1. There are 16 residues in the CDR3. Germline V CDR1 and CDR2: MGHRA, YSYEKL.

The genes are TRBV4-3 and TRBJ2-6; TCRdb designates TRBD2, a call that cannot be tested without DNA. Germline CDR1 and CDR2: LGHNA and YSLEER. This CDR3 is built from 21 residues. The CDR3 protein is CASSQGLAGGHSSSGANVLTF.

The chain couples TRBV29-1 to TRBJ2-7; no DNA is available, so the TRBD1 call from TCRdb remains unchecked. The CDR3 extends over 15 amino acids. The V gene's germline CDR1 is SQVTM and CDR2 ANQGSEA. This CDR3 is CSVEDQKGVFGEQYF.

The chain is built from TRBV29-1 and TRBJ1-2; absent DNA, TCRdb's TRBD1 call cannot be checked. CDR1 SQVTM and CDR2 ANQGSEA come from the germline V gene. This CDR3 has 12 residues. This CDR3 reads CSIGTGEGGYTF.

V is TRBV10-3 and J is TRBJ2-7; TCRdb lists TRBD1, though no DNA is available to test this call. Germline V gene lookup returns CDR1 ENHRY and CDR2 SYGVKD. The CDR3 is 13 residues long. CDR3 protein: CAISEQGTYEQYF.

The rearrangement links TRBV5-1 to TRBJ2-2; TCRdb selects TRBD1, and the lack of DNA leaves this call unchecked. CDR3 length: 16 residues. Germline V gene sequence: CDR1 SGHRS, CDR2 YFSETQ. The CDR3 reads CASSPGTGGFAGELFF.

The J gene is TRBJ2-1, the V gene TRBV19; with no DNA, the TCRdb D assignment of TRBD2 cannot be verified. The CDR3 runs to 18 residues. The V gene's germline CDR1 is LNHDA and CDR2 SQIVND (reference sequence). The CDR3 sequence is CASSIVAGFLAGANEQFF. Full variable domain (outside the CDR3, taken from reference TRBV19 and TRBJ2-1): DGGITQSPKYLFRKEGQNVTLSCEQNLNHDAMYWYRQDPGQGLRLIYYSQIVNDFQKGDIAEGYSVSREKKESFPLTVTSAQKNPTAFYLCASSIVAGFLAGANEQFFGPGTRLTVL.

This chain's CDR3 is CASSLLRPTDSGANVLTF. This chain joins TRBV7-2 and TRBJ2-6. CDR3 size: 18 residues. The germline V gene encodes CDR1 SGHTA and CDR2 FQGNSA. Filled out from reference TRBV7-2 and TRBJ2-6, the complete variable domain reads GAGVSQSPSNKVTEKGKDVELRCDPISGHTALYWYRQSLGQGLEFLIYFQGNSAPDKSGLPSDRFSAERTGGSVSTLTIQRTQQEDSAVYLCASSLLRPTDSGANVLTFGAGSRLTVL.

V usage is TRBV6-2 or TRBV6-3 and J usage is TRBJ2-5; TCRdb reports TRBD2, a call that lacks DNA to check it against. The CDR3 loop spans 15 amino acids. Germline V gene data show CDR1 as MNHEY and CDR2 as SVGEGT. The CDR3 protein is CASSSTGGASETQYF.